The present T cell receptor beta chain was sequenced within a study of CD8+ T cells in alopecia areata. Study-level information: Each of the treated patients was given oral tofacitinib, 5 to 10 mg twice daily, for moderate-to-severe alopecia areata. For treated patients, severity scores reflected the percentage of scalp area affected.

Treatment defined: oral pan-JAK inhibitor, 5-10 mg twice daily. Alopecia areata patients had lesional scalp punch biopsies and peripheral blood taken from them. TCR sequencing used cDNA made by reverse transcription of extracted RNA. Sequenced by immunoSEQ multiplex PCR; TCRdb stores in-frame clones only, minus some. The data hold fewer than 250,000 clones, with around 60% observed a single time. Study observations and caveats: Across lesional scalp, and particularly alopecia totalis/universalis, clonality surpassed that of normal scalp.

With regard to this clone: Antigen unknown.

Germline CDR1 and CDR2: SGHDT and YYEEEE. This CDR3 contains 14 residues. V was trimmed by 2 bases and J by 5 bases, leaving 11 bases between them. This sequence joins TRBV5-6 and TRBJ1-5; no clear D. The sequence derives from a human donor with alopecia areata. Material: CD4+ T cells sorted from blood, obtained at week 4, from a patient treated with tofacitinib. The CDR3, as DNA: TGTGCCAGCAGCTTTTCCCCGGATCATCAGCCCCAGCATTTT. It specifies CASSFSPDHQPQHF.